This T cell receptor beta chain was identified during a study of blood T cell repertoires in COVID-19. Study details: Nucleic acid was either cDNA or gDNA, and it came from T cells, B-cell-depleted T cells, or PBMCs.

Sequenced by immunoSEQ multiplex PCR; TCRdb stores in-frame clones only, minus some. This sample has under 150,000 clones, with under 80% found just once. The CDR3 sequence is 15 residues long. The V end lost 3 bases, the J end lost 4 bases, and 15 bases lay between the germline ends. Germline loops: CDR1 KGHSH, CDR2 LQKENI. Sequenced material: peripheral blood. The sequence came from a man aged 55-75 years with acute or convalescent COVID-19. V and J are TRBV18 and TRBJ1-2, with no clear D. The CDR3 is CASSPDTGSAYGYTF. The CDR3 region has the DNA TGTGCCAGCTCACCCGACACGGGGTCGGCCTATGGCTACACCTTC.